This T cell receptor beta chain was profiled in a study of blood T cells in healthy people across ages. The CDR3 runs 16 residues. CDR1 and CDR2 from the germline V gene are SGHRS and YFSETQ. V lost 0 bases and J lost 8; bases outside the gene matches: 10. Primed by a sample-barcoded 5' primer and a J-beta primer mix, a second PCR proceeded for 7 to 11 cycles. TCRdb used MiXCR to reprocess the 5' RACE reads, holding one entry per CDR3 protein. Among around 940,000 distinct CDR3 sequences listed, 51% were seen once. This receptor was obtained from a woman aged 55-69 years in good health. The sample was blood. This chain links TRBV5-1 with TRBJ2-1, with TRBD2 matching 8 bases. The CDR3 sequence: CASSLGPAGAGDEQFF. The CDR3, as DNA: TGCGCCAGCAGCTTGGGGCCAGCGGGAGCAGGCGATGAGCAGTTCTTC.